What follows is one TCR beta chain and its context. It has no known antigen specificity. Given a much more abundant clone one base away, this may be a read error. This entry comes from a study of T-cell reconstitution after alpha-beta-depleted transplantation in children (dated by TCRdb to about 2016). Background for the entire study: T-cell immune reconstitution after TCRalphabeta/CD19-depleted allogeneic hematopoietic cell transplantation in children was quantitatively tracked in the study by means of TCR repertoire profiling.

The CDR3 numbers 15 residues from cysteine through phenylalanine. The kept DNA is CDR3 alone, 45 bases in frame from the first base. CDR1 SGHKS and CDR2 YYEKEE are derived from the germline V gene (reference sequence). A distance of 12 bases separates the germline ends of V and J, which lose 2 bases and 3 bases respectively. The treatment or condition label, read with the paper, signifies: allogeneic hematopoietic cell transplantation with graft depleted of TCRalphabeta T cells and CD19 B cells. The transplant recipients were children given TCRalphabeta/CD19-depleted allogeneic hematopoietic cell grafts. Broader findings and caveats from the paper: Over the following months the frequencies of hyperexpanded clones went down, and after one year T-cell counts and TCRbeta diversity were mostly credited to newly produced T cells. The high TCRbeta diversity at day 60 in some patients was ascribed to recipient T cells and intrathymic progenitors that had survived conditioning. The apparently early alphabetaT-cell count recovery about two months after transplant was reportedly dependent on only several hundred rapidly expanded clones derived from non-depleted graft cells.

To prepare the library, PCR was applied. Sequencing instrument: Illumina HiSeq 2500. TCR library preparation used molecular barcoding, with unique molecular identifiers applied to normalize quantification of the TCRbeta repertoire. TCRdb handled the public reads itself, with Q25 trimming in fastp and clone calling in MiXCR, and kept productive beta chains. One record per CDR3 amino acid sequence lists the most common genes and DNA. The table for this sample lists some 450,000 distinct CDR3 sequences; about 45% of them were counted only once. The ten largest clones capture 27% of the sample. The material was PBMCs, obtained before TCRalphabeta/CD19-depleted stem cell transplant. Recombination linked TRBV5-5 to TRBJ1-3; the D gene is not confidently resolved. The TCR was taken from a girl aged 2 to 10 with aplastic anemia, due to receive a stem cell transplant. CDR3 region: CASSLWADFGNTIYF. The sequenced DNA is TGTGCCAGCAGCTTATGGGCGGACTTTGGAAACACCATATATTTT.